This TCR beta chain was documented in a study of blood T cell repertoires in COVID-19. In the study overall: The study drew acute and convalescent COVID-19 samples from the United States, Italy and Spain. T cells, B-cell-depleted T cells, or PBMCs provided the cDNA or gDNA that served as material.

Profiled with immunoSEQ multiplex PCR; TCRdb holds only in-frame clones, not every one. The sample contains 250,000 to 350,000 clones, approximately 91% of which appear only once. Germline V gene data show CDR1 as KGHSH and CDR2 as LQKENI. After removal of 1 base from V and 1 base from J, the junction contained 11 bases not matched to a gene. The CDR3 runs to 18 residues. The V gene is TRBV18, the J gene TRBJ2-3, with 7 bases fitting TRBD2. The sequencing sample was made of peripheral blood. This receptor was taken from a woman aged 55-69 years with acute or convalescent COVID-19. Here the CDR3 DNA reads TGTGCCAGCTCACCACGGAGCGGGACTCCAGGCCGCACAGATACGCAGTATTTT. This encodes CASSPRSGTPGRTDTQYF.